This TCR beta chain was obtained from a study of cytomegalovirus exposure and HLA in healthy donors. For the study at large: Ancestry clustering placed more than 80% of some 400 genotyped donors in the Caucasian-associated cluster. Whole-study results and caveats: Rarity marked most TCR sequences, yet some public TCRs occurred in many donors. CMV antigen specificity of three CMV-associated chains was confirmed in vitro.

In the PCR, 60 Vbeta and 13 Jbeta primers were used. Sequenced by immunoSEQ multiplex PCR; TCRdb stores in-frame clones only, minus some. Counted here are roughly 190,000 clones, 10% to 15% occurring once; the ten biggest clones make up about 7.8%. The V gene lost 6 bases and the J gene lost 7 bases, with 6 bases spanning the gap. The germline V gene has CDR1 SEHNR and CDR2 FQNEAQ (reference sequence). This CDR3 is built from 11 residues. There are a few counts of this clone. Its antigen is undetermined. The chain carries TRBV7-9 and TRBJ1-4; D is unresolved. The clonotype was recovered from a man aged 45-65 years in good health and CMV-seropositive. Sequencing was done on a sample of PBMCs. The CDR3 here is CASRNGEKLFF. As DNA, the CDR3 is TGTGCCAGCAGGAACGGTGAAAAACTGTTTTTT.